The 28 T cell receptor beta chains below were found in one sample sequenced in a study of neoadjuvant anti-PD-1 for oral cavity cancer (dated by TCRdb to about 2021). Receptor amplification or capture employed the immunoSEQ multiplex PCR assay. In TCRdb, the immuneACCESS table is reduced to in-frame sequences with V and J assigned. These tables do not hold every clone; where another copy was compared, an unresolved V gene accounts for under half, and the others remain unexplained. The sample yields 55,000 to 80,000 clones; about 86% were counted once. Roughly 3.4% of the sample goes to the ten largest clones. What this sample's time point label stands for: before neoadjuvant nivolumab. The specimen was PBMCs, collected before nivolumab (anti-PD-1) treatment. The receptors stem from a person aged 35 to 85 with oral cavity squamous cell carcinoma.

This CDR3 reads CASSDSTSGNTLDEQFF. For the CDR3, the DNA is TGTGCCAGCAGTGACTCGACTTCAGGTAATACTCTCGATGAGCAGTTCTTC. The V gene is TRBV6-4, the J gene TRBJ2-1; D is undetermined. The CDR3 loop spans 17 amino acids. V was pared by 0 bases and J by 8 bases, with 20 bases between. Germline V gene sequence: CDR1 MRHNA, CDR2 SNTAGT.

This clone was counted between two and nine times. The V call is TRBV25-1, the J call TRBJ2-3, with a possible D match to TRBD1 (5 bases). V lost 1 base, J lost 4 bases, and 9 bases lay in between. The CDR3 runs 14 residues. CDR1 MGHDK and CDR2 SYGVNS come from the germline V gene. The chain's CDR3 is CASSESEGADTQYF. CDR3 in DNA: TGTGCCAGCAGTGAATCGGAAGGGGCAGATACGCAGTATTTT.

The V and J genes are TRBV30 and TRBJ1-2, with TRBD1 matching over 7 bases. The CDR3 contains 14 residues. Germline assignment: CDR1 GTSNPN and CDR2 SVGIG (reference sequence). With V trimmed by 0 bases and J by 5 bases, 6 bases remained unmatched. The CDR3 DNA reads TGTGCCTGGAGTGTACCGGGACAGCCTTATGGCTACACCTTC. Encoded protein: CAWSVPGQPYGYTF.

The CDR3 here is CAISRQGGAEAFF. The CDR3 DNA reads as TGTGCCATCAGCCGACAGGGCGGCGCTGAAGCTTTCTTT. The chain has TRBV10-3 and TRBJ1-1; 7 bases align to TRBD1. V was pared by 6 bases and J by 6 bases, with 7 bases of the junction left unmatched. Germline CDR1 reads ENHRY; CDR2 reads SYGVKD. This CDR3 is 13 amino acids long.

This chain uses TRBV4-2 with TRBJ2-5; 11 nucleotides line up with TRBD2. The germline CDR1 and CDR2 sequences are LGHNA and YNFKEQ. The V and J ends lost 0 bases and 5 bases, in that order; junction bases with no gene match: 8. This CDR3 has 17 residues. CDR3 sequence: CASSQDRASGGFETQYF. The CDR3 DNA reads TGTGCCAGCAGCCAAGATAGGGCTAGCGGGGGGTTTGAGACCCAGTACTTC.

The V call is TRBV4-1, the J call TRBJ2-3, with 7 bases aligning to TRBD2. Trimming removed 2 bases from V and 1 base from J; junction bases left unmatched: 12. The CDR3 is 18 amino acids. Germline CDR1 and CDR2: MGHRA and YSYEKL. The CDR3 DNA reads TGCGCCAGCAGCCAATCAACAACTCGGGGGGTCCGCACAGATACGCAGTATTTT. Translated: CASSQSTTRGVRTDTQYF.

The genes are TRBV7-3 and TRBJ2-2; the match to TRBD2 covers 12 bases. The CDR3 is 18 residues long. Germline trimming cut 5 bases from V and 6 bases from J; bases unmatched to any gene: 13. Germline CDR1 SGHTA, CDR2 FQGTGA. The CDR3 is CASSRGQRGLAGPGELFF. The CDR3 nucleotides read TGTGCCAGCAGCCGAGGTCAGCGAGGACTAGCGGGACCCGGGGAGCTGTTTTTT.

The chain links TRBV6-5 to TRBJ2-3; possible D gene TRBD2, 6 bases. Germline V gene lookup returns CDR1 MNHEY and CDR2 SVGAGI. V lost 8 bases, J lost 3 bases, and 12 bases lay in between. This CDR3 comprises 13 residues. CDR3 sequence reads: CASWRDGTDTQYF. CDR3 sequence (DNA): TGTGCCAGCTGGAGGGATGGTACAGATACGCAGTATTTT.

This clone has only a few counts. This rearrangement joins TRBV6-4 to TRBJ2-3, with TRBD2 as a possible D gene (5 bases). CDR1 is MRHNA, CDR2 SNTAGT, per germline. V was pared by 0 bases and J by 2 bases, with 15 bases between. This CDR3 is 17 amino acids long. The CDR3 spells CASSDSKEGAHTDTQYF. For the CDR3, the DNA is TGTGCCAGCAGTGACTCGAAAGAGGGAGCCCACACAGATACGCAGTATTTT.

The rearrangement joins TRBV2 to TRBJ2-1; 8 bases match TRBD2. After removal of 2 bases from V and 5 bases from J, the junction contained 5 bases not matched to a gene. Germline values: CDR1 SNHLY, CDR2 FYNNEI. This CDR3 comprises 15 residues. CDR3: CASSEFGGADNEQFF. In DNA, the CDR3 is TGTGCCAGCAGTGAATTCGGGGGGGCCGACAATGAGCAGTTCTTC.

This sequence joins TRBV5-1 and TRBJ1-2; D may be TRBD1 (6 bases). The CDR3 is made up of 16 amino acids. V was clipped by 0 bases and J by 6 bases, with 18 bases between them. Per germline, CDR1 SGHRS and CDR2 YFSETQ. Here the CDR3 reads CASSLEGGGGRDGYTF. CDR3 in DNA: TGCGCCAGCAGCTTGGAAGGTGGGGGGGGCCGAGATGGCTACACCTTC.

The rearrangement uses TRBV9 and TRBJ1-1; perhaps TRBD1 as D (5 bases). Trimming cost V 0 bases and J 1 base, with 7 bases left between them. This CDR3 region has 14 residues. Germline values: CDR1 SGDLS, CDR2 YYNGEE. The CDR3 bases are TGTGCCAGCAGCGTAGGGGGCGAGAACACTGAAGCTTTCTTT. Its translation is CASSVGGENTEAFF.

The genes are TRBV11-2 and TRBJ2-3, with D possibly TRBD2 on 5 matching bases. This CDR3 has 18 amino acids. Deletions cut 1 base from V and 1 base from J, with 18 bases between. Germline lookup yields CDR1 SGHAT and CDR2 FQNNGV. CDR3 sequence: CASSLGTLASHRTDTQYF. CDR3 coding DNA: TGTGCCAGCAGCTTAGGAACCCTAGCCTCACACCGCACAGATACGCAGTATTTT.

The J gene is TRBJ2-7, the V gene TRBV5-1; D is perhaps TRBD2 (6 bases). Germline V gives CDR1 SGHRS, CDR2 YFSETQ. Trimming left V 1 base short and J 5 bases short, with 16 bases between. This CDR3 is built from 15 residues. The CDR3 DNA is TGCGCCAGCAGCTTGCGGGGGACGGGCGGCCACGAGCAGTACTTC. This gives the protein CASSLRGTGGHEQYF.

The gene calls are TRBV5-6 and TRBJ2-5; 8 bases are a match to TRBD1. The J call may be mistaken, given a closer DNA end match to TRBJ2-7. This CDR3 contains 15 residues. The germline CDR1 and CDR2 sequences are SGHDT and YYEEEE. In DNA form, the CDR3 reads TGTGCCAGCAGCTGGGGCTCAGGGGGCGCTTACGAGCAGTACTTC. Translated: CASSWGSGGAYEQYF.

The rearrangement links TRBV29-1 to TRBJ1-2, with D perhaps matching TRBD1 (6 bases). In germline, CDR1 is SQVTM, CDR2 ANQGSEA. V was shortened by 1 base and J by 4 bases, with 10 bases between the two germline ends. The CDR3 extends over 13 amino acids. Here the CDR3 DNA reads TGCAGCGTTGAAGGGTTCAGGGGCTATGGCTACACCTTC. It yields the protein CSVEGFRGYGYTF.

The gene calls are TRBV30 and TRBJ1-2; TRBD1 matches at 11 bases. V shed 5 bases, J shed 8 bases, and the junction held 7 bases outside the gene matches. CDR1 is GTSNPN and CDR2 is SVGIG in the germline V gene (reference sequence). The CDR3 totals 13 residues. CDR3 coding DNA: TGTGCCTGGCGGGACAGGGGGGCTCACGGCTACACCTTC. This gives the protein CAWRDRGAHGYTF. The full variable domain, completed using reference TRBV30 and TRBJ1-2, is SQTIHQWPATLVQPVGSPLSLECTVEGTSNPNLYWYRQAAGRGLQLLFYSVGIGQISSEVPQNLSASRPQDRQFILSSKKLLLSDSGFYLCAWRDRGAHGYTFGSGTRLTVV.

DNA of the CDR3: TGTGCCAGCAGCCCCAAACGGCGTCAGACAAACACCATATATTTT. This sequence encodes CASSPKRRQTNTIYF. V usage is TRBV7-9 and J usage is TRBJ1-3; the D is unclear. CDR3 length equals 15 residues. The germline V and J ends were trimmed by 5 bases and 6 bases, with 17 bases remaining between them. Germline CDR1 and CDR2: SEHNR and FQNEAQ (reference sequence).

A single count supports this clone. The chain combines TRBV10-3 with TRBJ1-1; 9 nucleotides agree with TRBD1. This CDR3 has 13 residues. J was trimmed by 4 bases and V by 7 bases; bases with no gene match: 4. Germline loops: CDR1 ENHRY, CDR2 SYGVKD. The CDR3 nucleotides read TGTGCCATCACCTCGACAGGGGGCACTGAAGCTTTCTTT. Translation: CAITSTGGTEAFF.

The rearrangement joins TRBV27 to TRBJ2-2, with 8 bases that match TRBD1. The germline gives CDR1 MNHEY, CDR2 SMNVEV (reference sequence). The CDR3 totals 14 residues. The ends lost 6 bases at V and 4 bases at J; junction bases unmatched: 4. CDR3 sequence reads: CASRQGQATGELFF. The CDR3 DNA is TGTGCCAGCAGACAGGGACAGGCCACCGGGGAGCTGTTTTTT.

CDR3 loop: CSVGQTSNTEAFF. CDR3 in DNA: TGCAGCGTTGGACAGACGTCGAACACTGAAGCTTTCTTT. The chain couples TRBV29-1 to TRBJ1-1; D is perhaps TRBD1 (5 bases). The CDR3 is 13 amino acids. The V gene's germline CDR1 is SQVTM and CDR2 ANQGSEA. The V gene lost 4 bases and the J gene lost 1 base, with 10 bases spanning the gap. The full variable domain, completed using reference TRBV29-1 and TRBJ1-1, is SAVISQKPSRDICQRGTSLTIQCQVDSQVTMMFWYRQQPGQSLTLIATANQGSEATYESGFVIDKFPISRPNLTFSTLTVSNMSPEDSSIYLCSVGQTSNTEAFFGQGTRLTVV.

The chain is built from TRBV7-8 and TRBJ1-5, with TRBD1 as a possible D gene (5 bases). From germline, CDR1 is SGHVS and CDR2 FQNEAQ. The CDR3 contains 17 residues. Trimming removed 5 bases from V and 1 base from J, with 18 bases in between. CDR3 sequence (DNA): TGTGCCAGCAGCCTGAATGGGCAGGGTCACAGCAATCAGCCCCAGCATTTT. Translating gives CASSLNGQGHSNQPQHF. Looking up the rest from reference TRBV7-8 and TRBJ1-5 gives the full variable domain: GAGVSQSPRYKVAKRGQDVALRCDPISGHVSLFWYQQALGQGPEFLTYFQNEAQLDKSGLPSDRFFAERPEGSVSTLKIQRTQQEDSAVYLCASSLNGQGHSNQPQHFGDGTRLSIL.

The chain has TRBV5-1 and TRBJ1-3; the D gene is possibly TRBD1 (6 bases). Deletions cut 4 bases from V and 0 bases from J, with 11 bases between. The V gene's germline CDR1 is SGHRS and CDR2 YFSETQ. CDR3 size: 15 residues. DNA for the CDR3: TGCGCCAGCAGCGAGACAGGCGGCTCTGGAAACACCATATATTTT. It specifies CASSETGGSGNTIYF.

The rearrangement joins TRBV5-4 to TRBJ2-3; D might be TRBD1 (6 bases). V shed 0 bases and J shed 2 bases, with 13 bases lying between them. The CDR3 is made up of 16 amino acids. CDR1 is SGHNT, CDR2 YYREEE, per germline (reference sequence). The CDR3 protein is CASSLGAGQTTDTQYF. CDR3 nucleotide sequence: TGTGCCAGCAGCTTGGGGGCAGGACAGACCACAGATACGCAGTATTTT. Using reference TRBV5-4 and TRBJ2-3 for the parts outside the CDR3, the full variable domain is ETGVTQSPTHLIKTRGQQVTLRCSSQSGHNTVSWYQQALGQGPQFIFQYYREEENGRGNFPPRFSGLQFPNYSSELNVNALELDDSALYLCASSLGAGQTTDTQYFGPGTRLTVL.

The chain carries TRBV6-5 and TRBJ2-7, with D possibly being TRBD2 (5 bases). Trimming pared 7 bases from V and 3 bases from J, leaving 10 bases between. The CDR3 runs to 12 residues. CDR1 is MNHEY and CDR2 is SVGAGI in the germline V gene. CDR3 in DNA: TGTGCCAGCAAAGGGAGTTTCTACGAGCAGTACTTC. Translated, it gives CASKGSFYEQYF.

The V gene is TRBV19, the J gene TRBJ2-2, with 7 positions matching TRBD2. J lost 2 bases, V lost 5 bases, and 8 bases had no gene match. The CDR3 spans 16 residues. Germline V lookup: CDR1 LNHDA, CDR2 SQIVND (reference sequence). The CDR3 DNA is TGTGCCAGTAGTCCCCGGGACTACCGTAACACCGGGGAGCTGTTTTTT. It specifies CASSPRDYRNTGELFF.

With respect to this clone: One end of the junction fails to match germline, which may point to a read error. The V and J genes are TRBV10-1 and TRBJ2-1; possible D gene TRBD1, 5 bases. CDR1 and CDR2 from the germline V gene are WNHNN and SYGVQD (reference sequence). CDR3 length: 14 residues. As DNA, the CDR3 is TGCGCCACCAGTGAGGCGACAGCCTACAATGAGCAGTTCTTC. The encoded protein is CATSEATAYNEQFF.

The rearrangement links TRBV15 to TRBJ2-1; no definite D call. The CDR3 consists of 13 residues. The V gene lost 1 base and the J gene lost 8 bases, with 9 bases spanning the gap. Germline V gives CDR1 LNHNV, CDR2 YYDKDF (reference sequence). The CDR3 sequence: CATSRADWDEQFF. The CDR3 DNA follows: TGTGCCACCAGCAGAGCCGACTGGGATGAGCAGTTCTTC.